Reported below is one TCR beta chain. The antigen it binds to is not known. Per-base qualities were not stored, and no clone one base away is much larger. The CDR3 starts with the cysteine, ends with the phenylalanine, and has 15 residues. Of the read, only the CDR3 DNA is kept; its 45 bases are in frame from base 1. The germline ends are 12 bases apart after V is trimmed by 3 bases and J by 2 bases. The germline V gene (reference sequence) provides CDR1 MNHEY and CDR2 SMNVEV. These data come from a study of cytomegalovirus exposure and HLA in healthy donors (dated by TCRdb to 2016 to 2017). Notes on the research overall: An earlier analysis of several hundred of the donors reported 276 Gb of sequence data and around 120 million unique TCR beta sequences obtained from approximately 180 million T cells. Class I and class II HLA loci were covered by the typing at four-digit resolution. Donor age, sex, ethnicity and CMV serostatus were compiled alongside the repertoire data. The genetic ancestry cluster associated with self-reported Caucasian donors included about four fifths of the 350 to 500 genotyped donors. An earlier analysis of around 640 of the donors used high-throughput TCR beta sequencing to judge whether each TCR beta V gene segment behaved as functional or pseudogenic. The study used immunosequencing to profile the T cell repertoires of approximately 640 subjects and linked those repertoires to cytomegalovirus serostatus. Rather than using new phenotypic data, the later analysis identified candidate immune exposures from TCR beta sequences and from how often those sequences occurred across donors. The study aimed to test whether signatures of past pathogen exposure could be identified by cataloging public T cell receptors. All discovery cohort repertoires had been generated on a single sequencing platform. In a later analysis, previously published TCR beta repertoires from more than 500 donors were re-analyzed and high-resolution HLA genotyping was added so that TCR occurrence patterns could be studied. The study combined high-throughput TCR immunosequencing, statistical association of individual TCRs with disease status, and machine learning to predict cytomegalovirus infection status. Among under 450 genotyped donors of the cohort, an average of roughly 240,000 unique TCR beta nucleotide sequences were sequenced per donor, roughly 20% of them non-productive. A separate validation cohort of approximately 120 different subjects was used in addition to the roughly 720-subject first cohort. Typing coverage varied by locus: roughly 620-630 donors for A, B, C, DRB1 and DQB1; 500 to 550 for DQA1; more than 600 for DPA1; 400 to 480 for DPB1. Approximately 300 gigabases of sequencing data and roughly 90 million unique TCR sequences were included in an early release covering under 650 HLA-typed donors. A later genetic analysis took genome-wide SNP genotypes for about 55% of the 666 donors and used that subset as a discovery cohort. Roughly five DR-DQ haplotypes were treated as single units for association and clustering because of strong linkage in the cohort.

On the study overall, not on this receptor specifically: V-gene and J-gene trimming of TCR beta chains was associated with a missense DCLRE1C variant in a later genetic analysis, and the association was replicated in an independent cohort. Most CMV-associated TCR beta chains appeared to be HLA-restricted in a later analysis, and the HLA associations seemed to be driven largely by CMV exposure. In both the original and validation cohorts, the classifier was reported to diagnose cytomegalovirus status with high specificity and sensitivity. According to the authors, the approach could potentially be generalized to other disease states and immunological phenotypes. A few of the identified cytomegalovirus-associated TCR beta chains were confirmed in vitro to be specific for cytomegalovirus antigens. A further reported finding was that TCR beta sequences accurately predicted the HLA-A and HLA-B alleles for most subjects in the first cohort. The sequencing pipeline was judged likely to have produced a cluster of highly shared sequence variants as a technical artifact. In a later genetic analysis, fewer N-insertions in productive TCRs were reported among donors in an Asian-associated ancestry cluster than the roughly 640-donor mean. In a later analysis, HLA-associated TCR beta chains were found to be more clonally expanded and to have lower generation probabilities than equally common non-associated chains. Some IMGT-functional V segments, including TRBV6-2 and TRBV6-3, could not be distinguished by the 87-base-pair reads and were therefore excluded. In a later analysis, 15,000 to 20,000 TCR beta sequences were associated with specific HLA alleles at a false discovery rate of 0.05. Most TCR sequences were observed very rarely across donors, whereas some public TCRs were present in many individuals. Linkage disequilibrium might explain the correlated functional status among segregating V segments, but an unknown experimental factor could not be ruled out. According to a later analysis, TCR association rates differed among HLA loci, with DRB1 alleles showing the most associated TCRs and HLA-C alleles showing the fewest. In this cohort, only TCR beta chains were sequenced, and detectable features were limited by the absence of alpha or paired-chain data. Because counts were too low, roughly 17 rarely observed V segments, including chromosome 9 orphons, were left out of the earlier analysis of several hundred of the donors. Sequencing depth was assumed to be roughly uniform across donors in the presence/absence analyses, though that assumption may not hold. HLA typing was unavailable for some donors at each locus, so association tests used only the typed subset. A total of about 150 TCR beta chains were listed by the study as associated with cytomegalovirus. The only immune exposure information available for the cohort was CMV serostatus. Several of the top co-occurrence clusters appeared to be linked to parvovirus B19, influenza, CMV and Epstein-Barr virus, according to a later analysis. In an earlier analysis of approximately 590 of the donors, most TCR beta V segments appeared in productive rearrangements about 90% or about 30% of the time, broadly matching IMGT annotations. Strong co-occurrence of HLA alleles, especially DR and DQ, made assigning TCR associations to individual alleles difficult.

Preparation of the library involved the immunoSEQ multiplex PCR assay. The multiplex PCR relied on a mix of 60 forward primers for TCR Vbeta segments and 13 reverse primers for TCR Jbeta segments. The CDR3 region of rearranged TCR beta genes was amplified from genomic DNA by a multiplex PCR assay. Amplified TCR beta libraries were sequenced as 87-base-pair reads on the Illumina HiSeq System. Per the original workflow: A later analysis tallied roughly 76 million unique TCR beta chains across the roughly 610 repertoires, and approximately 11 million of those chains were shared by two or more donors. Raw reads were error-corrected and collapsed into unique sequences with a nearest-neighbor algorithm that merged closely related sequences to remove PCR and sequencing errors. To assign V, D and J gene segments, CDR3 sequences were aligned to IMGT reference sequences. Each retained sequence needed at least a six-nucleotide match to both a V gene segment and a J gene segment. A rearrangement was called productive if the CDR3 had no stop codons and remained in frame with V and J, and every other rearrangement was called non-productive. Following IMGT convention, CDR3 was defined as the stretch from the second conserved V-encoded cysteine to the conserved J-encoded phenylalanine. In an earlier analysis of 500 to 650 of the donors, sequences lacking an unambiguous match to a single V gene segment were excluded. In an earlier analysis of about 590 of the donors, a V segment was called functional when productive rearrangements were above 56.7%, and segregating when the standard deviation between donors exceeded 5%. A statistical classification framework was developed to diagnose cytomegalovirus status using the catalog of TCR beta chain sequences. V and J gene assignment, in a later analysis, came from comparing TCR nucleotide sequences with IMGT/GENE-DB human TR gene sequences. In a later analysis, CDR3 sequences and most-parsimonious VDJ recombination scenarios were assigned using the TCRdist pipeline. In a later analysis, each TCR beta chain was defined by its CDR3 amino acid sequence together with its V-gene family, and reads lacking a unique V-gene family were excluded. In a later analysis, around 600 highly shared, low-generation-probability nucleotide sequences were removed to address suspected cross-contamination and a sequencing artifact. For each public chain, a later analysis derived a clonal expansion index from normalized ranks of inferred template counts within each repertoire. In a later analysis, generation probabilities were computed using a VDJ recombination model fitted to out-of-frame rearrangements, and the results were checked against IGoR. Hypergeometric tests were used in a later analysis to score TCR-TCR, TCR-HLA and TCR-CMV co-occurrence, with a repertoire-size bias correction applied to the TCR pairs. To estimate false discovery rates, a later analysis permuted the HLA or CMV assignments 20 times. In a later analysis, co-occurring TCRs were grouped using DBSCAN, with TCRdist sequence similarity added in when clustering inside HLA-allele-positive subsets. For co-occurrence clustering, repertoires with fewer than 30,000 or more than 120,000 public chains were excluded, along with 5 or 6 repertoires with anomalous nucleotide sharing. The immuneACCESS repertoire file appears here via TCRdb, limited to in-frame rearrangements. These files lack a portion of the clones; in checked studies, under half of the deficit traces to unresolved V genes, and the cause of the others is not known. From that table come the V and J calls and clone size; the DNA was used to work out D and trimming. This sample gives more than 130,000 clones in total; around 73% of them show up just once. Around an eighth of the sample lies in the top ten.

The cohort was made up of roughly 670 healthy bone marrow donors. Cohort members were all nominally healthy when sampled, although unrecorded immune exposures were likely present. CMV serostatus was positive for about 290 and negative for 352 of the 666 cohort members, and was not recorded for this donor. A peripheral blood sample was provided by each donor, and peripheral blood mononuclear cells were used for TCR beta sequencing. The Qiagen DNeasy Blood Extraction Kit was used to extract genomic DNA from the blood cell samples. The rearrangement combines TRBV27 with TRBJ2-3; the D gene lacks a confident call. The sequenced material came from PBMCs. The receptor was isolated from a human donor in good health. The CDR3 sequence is CASSLRSRITDTQYF. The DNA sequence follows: TGTGCCAGCAGTTTGAGGTCTAGAATCACAGATACGCAGTATTTT.